This T cell receptor beta chain was identified in a study of Ad26.COV2.S vaccination and SARS-CoV-2 variants. Trimming removed 5 bases from V and 0 bases from J, with 11 bases in between. The CDR3 extends over 14 amino acids. Germline V gene sequence: CDR1 MNHEY, CDR2 SMNVEV (reference sequence). Profiling relied on immunoSEQ multiplex PCR, and the TCRdb table lists in-frame clones only, not all of them. The table has around 500,000 clones, about nine tenths seen once. For this clone: No antigen is known for it.

Treatment here: some 20 received Ad26.COV2.S at low or high dose, single or two shots; five or six received placebo; per-sample allocation not given. Sampling happened 63 days after the first vaccine or placebo injection. Whoever gave the sample was an adult aged 18-55 years in Boston. Study results and caveats: Responses of spike-specific T cells (both CD8+ and CD4+) reportedly showed substantial breadth after vaccination. Recipients of vaccine and of placebo showed similar breadth of their non-spike TCR repertoires.

V gene TRBV27 combines with J gene TRBJ2-7; D may be TRBD1 (6 bases). The receptor's source is a person aged 18-65 years who received the Ad26.COV2.S COVID-19 vaccine or a placebo. This sample comprised peripheral blood, obtained in a trial of Ad26.COV2.S vaccine versus placebo. The DNA for the CDR3 is TGTGCCAGCAGTCAGGGGTCACCCTCCTACGAGCAGTACTTC. It is translated as CASSQGSPSYEQYF.